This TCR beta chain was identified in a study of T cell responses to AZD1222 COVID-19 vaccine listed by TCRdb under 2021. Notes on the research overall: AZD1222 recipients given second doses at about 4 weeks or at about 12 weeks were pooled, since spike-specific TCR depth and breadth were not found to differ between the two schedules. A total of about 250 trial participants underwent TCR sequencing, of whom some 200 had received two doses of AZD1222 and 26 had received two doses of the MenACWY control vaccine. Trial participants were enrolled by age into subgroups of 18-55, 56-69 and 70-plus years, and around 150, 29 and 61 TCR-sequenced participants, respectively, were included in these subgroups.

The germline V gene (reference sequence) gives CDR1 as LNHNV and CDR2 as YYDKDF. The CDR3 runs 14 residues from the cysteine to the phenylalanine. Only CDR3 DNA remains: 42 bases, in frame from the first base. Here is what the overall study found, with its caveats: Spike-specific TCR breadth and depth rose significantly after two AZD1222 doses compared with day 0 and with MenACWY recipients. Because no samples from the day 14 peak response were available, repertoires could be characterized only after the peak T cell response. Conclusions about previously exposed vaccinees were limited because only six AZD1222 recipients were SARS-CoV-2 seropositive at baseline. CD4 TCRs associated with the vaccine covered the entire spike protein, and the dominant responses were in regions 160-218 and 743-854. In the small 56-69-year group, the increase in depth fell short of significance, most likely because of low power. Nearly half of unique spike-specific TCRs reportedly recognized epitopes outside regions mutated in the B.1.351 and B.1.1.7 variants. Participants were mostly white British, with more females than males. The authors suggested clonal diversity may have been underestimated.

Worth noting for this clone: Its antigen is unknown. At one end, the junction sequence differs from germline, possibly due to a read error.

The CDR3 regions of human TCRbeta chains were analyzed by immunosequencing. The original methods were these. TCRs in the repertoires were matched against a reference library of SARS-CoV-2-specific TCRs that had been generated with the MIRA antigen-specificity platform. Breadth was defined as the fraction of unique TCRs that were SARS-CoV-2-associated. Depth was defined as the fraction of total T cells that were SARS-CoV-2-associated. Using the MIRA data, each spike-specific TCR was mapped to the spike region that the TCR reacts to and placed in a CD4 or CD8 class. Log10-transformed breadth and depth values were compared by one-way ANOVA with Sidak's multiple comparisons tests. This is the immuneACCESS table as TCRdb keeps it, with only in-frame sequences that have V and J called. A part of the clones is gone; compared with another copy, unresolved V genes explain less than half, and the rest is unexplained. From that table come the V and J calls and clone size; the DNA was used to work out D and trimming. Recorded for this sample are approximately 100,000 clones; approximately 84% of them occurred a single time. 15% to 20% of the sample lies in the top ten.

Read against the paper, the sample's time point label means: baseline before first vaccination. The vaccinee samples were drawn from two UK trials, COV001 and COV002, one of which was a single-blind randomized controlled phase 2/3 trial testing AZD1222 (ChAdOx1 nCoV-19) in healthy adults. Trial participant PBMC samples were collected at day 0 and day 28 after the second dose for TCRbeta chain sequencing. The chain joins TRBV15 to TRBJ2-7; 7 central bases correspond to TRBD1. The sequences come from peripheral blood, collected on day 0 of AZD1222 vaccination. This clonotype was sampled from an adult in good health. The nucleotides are TGTGCCACCAGCAGAGATGTCGCAACAGGGGTAGTAAGCTTC. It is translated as CATSRDVATGVVSF. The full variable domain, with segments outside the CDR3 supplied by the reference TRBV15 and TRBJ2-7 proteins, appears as DAMVIQNPRYQVTQFGKPVTLSCSQTLNHNVMYWYQQKSSQAPKLLFHYYDKDFNNEADTPDNFQSRRPNTSFCFLDIRSPGLGDTAMYLCATSRDVATGVVSFGPGTRLTVT.